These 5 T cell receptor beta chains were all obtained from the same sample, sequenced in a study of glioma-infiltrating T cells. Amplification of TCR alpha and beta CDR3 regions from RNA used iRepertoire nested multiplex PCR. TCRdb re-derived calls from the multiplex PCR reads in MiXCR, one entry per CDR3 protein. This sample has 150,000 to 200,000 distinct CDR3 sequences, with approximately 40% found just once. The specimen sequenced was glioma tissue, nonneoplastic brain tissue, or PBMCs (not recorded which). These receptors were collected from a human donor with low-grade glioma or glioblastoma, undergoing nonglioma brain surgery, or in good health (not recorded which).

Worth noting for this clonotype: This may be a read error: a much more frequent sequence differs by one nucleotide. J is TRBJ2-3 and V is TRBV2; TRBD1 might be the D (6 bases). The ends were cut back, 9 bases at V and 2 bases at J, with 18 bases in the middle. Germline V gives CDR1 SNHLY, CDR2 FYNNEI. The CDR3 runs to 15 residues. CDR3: CASHPMDRDTDTQYF. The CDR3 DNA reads TGTGCCAGTCACCCTATGGACAGAGACACAGATACGCAGTATTTT.

The CDR3 reads CASSRRLASSYEQYF. Here the CDR3 DNA reads TGTGCCAGCAGCCGTAGACTAGCGAGCTCCTACGAGCAGTACTTC. This chain links TRBV7-9 with TRBJ2-7; 8 bases match TRBD2. Germline trimming cut 5 bases from V and 0 bases from J; bases unmatched to any gene: 6. This CDR3 spans 15 amino acids. Looked up from germline, CDR1 is SEHNR and CDR2 is FQNEAQ (reference sequence).

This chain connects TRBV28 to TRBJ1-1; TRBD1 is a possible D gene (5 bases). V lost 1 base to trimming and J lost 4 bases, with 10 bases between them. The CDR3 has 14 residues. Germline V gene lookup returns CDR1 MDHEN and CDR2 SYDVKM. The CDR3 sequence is CASSLLGDSTEAFF. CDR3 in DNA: TGTGCCAGCAGTTTATTGGGGGATAGCACTGAAGCTTTCTTT. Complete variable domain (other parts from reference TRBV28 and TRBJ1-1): DVKVTQSSRYLVKRTGEKVFLECVQDMDHENMFWYRQDPGLGLRLIYFSYDVKMKEKGDIPEGYSVSREKKERFSLILESASTNQTSMYLCASSLLGDSTEAFFGQGTRLTVV.

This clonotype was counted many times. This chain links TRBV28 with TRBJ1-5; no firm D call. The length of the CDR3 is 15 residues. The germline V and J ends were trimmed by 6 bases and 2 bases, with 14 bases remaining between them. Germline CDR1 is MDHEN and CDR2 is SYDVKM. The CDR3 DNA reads TGTGCCAGCAGCCCCCAAGGACGCGGCAATCAGCCCCAGCATTTT. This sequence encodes CASSPQGRGNQPQHF.

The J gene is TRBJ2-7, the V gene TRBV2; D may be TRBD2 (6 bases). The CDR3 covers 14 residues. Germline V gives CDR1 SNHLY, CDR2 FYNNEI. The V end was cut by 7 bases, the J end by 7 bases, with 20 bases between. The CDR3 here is CASKDIVDYKEQYF. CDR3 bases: TGTGCCAGCAAGGACATCGTGGACTACAAAGAGCAGTACTTC.